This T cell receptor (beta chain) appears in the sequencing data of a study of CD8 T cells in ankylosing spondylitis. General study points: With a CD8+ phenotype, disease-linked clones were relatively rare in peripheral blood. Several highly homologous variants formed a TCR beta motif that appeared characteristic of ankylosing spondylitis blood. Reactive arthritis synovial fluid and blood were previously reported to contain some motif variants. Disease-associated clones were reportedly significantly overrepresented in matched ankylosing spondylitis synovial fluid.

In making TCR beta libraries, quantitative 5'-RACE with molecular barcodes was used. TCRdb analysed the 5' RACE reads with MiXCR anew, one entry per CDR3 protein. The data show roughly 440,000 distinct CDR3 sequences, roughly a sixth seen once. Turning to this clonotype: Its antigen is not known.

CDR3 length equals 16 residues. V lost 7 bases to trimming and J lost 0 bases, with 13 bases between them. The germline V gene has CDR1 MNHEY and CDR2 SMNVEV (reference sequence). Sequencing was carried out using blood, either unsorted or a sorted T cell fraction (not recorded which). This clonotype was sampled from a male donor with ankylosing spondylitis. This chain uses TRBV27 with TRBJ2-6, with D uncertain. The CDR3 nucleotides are TGTGCCAGCACCCGGACCTCCAGCTCTGGGGCCAACGTCCTGACTTTC. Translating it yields CASTRTSSSGANVLTF.